This T cell receptor (beta chain) originates from a study of blood T cell repertoires in COVID-19. There are 16 residues in the CDR3. Germline V gene sequence: CDR1 SSHAT, CDR2 FNYEAQ (reference sequence). Generated by immunoSEQ multiplex PCR, the TCRdb table keeps only in-frame clones and is missing some. The repertoire holds some 53,000 clones, with roughly 90% as singletons. Notes on this clone: The germline gene is not matched at one end of the junction; a read error may be the cause.

Sequencing input: peripheral blood. This TCR derives from a human donor with active COVID-19. The donor label of this sample is uncertain. The chain recombines TRBV7-7 with TRBJ2-2; possibly TRBD2 for D (6 bases). For the CDR3, the DNA is TGTGCTAGCAGCTTAGCGGCGACAGAGAGCACCGGGGAGCTGTTTTTT. Protein product: CASSLAATESTGELFF. Drawing the rest from reference TRBV7-7 and TRBJ2-2, the complete variable domain is GAGVSQSPRYKVTKRGQDVTLRCDPISSHATLYWYQQALGQGPEFLTYFNYEAQPDKSGLPSDRFSAERPEGSISTLTIQRTEQRDSAMYRCASSLAATESTGELFFGEGSRLTVL.